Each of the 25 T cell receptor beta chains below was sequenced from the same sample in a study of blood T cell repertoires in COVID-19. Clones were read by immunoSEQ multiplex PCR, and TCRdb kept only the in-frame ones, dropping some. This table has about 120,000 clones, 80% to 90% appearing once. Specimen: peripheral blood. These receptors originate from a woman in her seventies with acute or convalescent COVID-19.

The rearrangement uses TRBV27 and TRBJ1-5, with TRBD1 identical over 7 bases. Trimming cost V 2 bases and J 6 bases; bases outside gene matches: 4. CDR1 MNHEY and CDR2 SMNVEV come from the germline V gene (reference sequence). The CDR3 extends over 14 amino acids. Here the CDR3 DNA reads TGTGCCAGCAGTTTAGGGACAGTCGGTCAGCCCCAGCATTTT. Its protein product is CASSLGTVGQPQHF.

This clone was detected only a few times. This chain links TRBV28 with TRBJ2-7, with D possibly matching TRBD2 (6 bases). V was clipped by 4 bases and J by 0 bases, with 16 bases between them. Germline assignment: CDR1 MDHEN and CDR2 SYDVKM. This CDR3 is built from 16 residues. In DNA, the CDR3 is TGTGCCAGCAGTTCCGGCGGGGCGGCAGTCTCCTACGAGCAGTACTTC. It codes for CASSSGGAAVSYEQYF.

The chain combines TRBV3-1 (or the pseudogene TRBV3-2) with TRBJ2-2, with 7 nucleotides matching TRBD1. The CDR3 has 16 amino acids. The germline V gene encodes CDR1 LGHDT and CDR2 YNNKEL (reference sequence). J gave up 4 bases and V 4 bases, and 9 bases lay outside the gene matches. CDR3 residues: CASSLGDSRFTGELFF. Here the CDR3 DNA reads TGTGCCAGCAGCCTCGGGGACAGCAGATTCACCGGGGAGCTGTTTTTT.

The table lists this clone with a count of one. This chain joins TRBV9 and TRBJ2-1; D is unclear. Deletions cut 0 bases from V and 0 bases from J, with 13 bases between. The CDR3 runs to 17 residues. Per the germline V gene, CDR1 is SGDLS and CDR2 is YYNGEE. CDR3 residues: CASSVVGTAASYNEQFF. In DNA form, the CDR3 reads TGTGCCAGCAGCGTAGTTGGAACCGCGGCCTCCTACAATGAGCAGTTCTTC.

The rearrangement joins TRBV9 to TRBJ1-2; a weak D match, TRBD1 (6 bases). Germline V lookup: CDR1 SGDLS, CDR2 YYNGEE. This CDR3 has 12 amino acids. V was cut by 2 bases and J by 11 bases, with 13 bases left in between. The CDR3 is CASSVVGGRYTF. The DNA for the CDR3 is TGTGCCAGCAGCGTCGTCGGGGGGCGGTACACCTTC.

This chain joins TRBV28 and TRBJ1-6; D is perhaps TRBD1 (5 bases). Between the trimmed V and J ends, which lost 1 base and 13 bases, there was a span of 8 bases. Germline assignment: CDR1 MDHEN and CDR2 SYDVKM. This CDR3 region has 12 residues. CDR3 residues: CASSLLGGPLHF. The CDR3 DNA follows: TGTGCCAGCAGTTTATTGGGGGGGCCCCTCCACTTT.

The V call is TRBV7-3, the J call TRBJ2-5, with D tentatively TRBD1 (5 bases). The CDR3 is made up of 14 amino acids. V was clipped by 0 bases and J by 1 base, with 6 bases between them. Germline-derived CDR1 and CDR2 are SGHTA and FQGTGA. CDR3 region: CASSLTGRQETQYF. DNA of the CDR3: TGTGCCAGCAGCTTAACGGGGCGCCAAGAGACCCAGTACTTC. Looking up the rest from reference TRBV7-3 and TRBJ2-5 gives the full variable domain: GAGVSQTPSNKVTEKGKYVELRCDPISGHTALYWYRQSLGQGPEFLIYFQGTGAADDSGLPNDRFFAVRPEGSVSTLKIQRTERGDSAVYLCASSLTGRQETQYFGPGTRLLVL.

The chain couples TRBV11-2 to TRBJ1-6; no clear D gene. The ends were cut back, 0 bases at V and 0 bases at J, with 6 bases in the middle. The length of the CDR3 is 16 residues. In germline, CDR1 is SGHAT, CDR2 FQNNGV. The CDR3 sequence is CASSLDQISYNSPLHF. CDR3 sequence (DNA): TGTGCCAGCAGCTTAGATCAAATCTCCTATAATTCACCCCTCCACTTT.

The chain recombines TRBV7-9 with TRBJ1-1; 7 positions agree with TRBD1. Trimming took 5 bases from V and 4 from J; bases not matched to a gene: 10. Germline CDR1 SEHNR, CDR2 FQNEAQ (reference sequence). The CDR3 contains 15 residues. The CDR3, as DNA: TGTGCCAGCAGCCCCCGACAGGGAGTCCGCACTGAAGCTTTCTTT. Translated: CASSPRQGVRTEAFF.

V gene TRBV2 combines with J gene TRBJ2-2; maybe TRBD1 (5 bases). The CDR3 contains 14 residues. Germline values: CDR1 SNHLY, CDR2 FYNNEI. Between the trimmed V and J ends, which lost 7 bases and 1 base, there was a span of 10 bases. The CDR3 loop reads CASTGSRNTGELFF. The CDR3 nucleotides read TGTGCCAGCACAGGGTCCAGGAACACCGGGGAGCTGTTTTTT.

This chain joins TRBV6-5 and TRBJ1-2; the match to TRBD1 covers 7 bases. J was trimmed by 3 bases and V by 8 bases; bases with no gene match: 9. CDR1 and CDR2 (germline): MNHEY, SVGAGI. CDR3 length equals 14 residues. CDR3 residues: CASDEGAHYYGYTF. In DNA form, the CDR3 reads TGTGCCAGCGACGAGGGGGCGCATTACTATGGCTACACCTTC.

CDR3 nucleotide sequence: TGTGCCTGGAACTCCGGGACAGACAACTCCTACGAGCAGTACTTC. Its protein product is CAWNSGTDNSYEQYF. This chain connects TRBV30 to TRBJ2-7; 7 bases map to TRBD1. CDR3 length: 15 amino acids. Germline V CDR1 and CDR2: GTSNPN, SVGIG (reference sequence). Unmatched junction bases numbered 9, after V lost 4 bases and J lost 0 bases.

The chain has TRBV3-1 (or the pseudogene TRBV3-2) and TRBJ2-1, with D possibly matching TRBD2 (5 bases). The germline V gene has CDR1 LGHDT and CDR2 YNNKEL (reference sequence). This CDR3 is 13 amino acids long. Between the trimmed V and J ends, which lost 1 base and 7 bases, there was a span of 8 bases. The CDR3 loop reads CASSQGSVNEQFF. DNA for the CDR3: TGTGCCAGCAGCCAAGGTAGCGTGAATGAGCAGTTCTTC.

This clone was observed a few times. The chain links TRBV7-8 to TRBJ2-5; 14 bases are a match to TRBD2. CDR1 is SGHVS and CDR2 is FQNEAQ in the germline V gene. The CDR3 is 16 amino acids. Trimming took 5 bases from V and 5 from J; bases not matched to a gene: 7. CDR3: CASSPTSGGGLETQYF. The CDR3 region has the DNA TGTGCCAGCAGCCCGACTAGCGGGGGGGGCCTGGAGACCCAGTACTTC. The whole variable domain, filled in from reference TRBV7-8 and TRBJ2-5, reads GAGVSQSPRYKVAKRGQDVALRCDPISGHVSLFWYQQALGQGPEFLTYFQNEAQLDKSGLPSDRFFAERPEGSVSTLKIQRTQQEDSAVYLCASSPTSGGGLETQYFGPGTRLLVL.

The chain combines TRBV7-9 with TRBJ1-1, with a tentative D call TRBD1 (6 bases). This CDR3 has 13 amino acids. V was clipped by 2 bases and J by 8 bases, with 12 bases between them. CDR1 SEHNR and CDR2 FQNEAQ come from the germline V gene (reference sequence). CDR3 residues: CASSLTDRSEAFF. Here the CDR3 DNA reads TGTGCCAGCAGCTTAACCGACAGGTCAGAAGCTTTCTTT.

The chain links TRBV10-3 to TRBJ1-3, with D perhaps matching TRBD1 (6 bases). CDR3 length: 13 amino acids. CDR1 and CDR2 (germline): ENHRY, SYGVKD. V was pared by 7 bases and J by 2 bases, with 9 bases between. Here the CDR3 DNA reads TGTGCCATCAACGCAGGGGCTGGAAACACCATATATTTT. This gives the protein CAINAGAGNTIYF.

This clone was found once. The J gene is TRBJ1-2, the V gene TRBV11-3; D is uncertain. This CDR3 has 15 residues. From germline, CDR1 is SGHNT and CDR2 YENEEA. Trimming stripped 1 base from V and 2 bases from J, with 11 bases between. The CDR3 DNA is TGTGCCAGCAGCTTAGGAGAGGGTTTGAACTATGGCTACACCTTC. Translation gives CASSLGEGLNYGYTF. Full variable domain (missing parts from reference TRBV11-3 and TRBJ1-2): EAGVVQSPRYKIIEKKQPVAFWCNPISGHNTLYWYLQNLGQGPELLIRYENEEAVDDSQLPKDRFSAERLKGVDSTLKIQPAELGDSAVYLCASSLGEGLNYGYTFGSGTRLTVV.

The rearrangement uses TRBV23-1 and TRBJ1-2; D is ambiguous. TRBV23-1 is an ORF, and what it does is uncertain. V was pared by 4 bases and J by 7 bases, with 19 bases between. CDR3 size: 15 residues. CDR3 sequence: CASSLTGIGFCGYTF. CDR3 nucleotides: TGCGCCAGCAGTCTTACGGGGATTGGGTTCTGTGGCTACACCTTC.

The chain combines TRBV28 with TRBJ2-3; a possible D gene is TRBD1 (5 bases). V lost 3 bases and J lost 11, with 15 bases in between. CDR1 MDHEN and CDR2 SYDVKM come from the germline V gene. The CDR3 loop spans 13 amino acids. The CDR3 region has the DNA TGTGCCAGCAGTTTTAATCCGGCCCAGGGGCAGTATTTT. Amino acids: CASSFNPAQGQYF. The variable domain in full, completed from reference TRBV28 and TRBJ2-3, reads DVKVTQSSRYLVKRTGEKVFLECVQDMDHENMFWYRQDPGLGLRLIYFSYDVKMKEKGDIPEGYSVSREKKERFSLILESASTNQTSMYLCASSFNPAQGQYFGPGTRLTVL.

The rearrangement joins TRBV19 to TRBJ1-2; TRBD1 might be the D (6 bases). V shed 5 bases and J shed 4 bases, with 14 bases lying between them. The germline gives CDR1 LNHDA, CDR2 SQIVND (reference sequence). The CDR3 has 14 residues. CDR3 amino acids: CASSGSTGSYGYTF. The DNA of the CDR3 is TGTGCCAGTAGTGGGTCGACAGGATCCTATGGCTACACCTTC. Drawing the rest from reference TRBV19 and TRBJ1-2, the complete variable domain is DGGITQSPKYLFRKEGQNVTLSCEQNLNHDAMYWYRQDPGQGLRLIYYSQIVNDFQKGDIAEGYSVSREKKESFPLTVTSAQKNPTAFYLCASSGSTGSYGYTFGSGTRLTVV.

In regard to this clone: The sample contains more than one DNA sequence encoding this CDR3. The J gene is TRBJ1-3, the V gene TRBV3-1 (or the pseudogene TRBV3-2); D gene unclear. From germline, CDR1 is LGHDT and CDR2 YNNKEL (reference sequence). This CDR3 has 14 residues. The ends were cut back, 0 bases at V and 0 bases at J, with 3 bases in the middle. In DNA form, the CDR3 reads TGTGCCAGCAGCCAAGACAGCTCTGGAAACACCATATATTTT. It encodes CASSQDSSGNTIYF.

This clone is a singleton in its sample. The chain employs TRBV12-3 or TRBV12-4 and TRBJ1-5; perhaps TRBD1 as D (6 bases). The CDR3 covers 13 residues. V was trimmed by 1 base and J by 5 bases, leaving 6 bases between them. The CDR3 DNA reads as TGTGCCAGCAGTTTAGACAGGGATCAGCCCCAGCATTTT. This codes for CASSLDRDQPQHF.

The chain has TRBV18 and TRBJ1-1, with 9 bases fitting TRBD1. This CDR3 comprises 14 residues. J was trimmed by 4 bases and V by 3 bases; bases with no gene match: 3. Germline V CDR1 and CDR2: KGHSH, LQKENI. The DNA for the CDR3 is TGTGCCAGCTCACCTGGACAGGGGCCCACTGAAGCTTTCTTT. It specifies CASSPGQGPTEAFF.

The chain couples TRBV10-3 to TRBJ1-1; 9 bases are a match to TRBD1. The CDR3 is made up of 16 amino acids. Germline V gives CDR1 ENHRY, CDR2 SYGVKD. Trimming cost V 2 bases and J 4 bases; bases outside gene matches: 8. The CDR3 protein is CAISEPFGTGSTEAFF. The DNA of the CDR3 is TGTGCCATCAGTGAGCCGTTTGGGACAGGGAGCACTGAAGCTTTCTTT.

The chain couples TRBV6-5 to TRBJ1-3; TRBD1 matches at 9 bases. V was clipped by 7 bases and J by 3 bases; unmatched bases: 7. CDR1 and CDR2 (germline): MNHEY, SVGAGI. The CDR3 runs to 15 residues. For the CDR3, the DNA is TGTGCCAGCACCGTGGGACAGGGTGGTGGAAACACCATATATTTT. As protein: CASTVGQGGGNTIYF.